This is a list of T cell receptor beta chains from one sample in a study of cytomegalovirus exposure and HLA in healthy donors. The repertoire was sequenced with immunoSEQ multiplex PCR; TCRdb's copy has only in-frame clones and lacks some. Here the sample spans 95,000 to 120,000 clones, over 55% being singletons. Sequences were obtained from PBMCs. These receptors were taken from a young man in good health and CMV-seropositive. Both conserved end residues are part of each CDR3. A D gene is named only where the DNA matches it firmly. Size values are once, few and many counts, or a class for expanded clones, and some rows have none.

CDR3nt: TGTGCCAGCAGCTTGTTTTCGTCAGGCGGGTTTTCCTACAATGAGCAGTTCTTC
CDR3aa: CASSLFSSGGFSYNEQFF
v_gene: TRBV5-4
j_gene: TRBJ2-1
abundance: NA
d_gene: NA

CDR3nt: TGCGCCAGCCCTCTCAGTATGGCTAGCGGGGAGAACACCGGGGAGCTGTTTTTT
CDR3aa: CASPLSMASGENTGELFF
v_gene: TRBV10-1
j_gene: TRBJ2-2
abundance: NA
d_gene: TRBD2

CDR3nt: TGTGCCAGCAGTTCCCCTTCGTTAGCTAGCACAGATACGCAGTATTTT
CDR3aa: CASSSPSLASTDTQYF
v_gene: TRBV28
j_gene: TRBJ2-3
abundance: NA
d_gene: NA

CDR3nt: TGTGCCAGCAGCTTCGGTGGGGCGCAGGGGCCGATACGGGCCAACGTCCTGACTTTC
CDR3aa: CASSFGGAQGPIRANVLTF
v_gene: TRBV7-9
j_gene: TRBJ2-6
abundance: few
d_gene: NA

CDR3nt: TGTGCCAGCAGTTACTCGAGGGCCAGTGAAGCTTTCTTT
CDR3aa: CASSYSRASEAFF
v_gene: TRBV6-5
j_gene: TRBJ1-1
abundance: NA
d_gene: NA

CDR3nt: TGTGCCAGCAGTTACAGGACAGGGTCCTATGGCTACACCTTC
CDR3aa: CASSYRTGSYGYTF
v_gene: TRBV6-5
j_gene: TRBJ1-2
abundance: few
d_gene: TRBD1

CDR3nt: TGTGCCATCCGGAGCAGATTCGAGTATCCCCTCCACTTT
CDR3aa: CAIRSRFEYPLHF
v_gene: TRBV10-3
j_gene: TRBJ1-6
abundance: few
d_gene: NA

CDR3nt: TGTGCCAGCGGGGACAACAGGAACACTGAAGCTTTCTTT
CDR3aa: CASGDNRNTEAFF
v_gene: TRBV25-1
j_gene: TRBJ1-1
abundance: NA
d_gene: NA

CDR3nt: TGCGCCAGCACCGATCCCCGGGGGGGCGGCTCCTACGAGCAGTACTTC
CDR3aa: CASTDPRGGGSYEQYF
v_gene: TRBV5-1
j_gene: TRBJ2-7
abundance: NA
d_gene: TRBD2

CDR3nt: TGTGCCAGCAGCCTGGGACTAGCGGGAGACCGCACAGATACGCAGTATTTT
CDR3aa: CASSLGLAGDRTDTQYF
v_gene: TRBV5-6
j_gene: TRBJ2-3
abundance: NA
d_gene: TRBD2

CDR3nt: TGTGCCAGCAGCTCCGGAGTCAGTGCAACTAATGAAAAACTGTTTTTT
CDR3aa: CASSSGVSATNEKLFF
v_gene: TRBV14
j_gene: TRBJ1-4
abundance: NA
d_gene: NA

CDR3nt: TGTGCCAGCAGCCCTGACAGGGGGAATCAGCCCCAGCATTTT
CDR3aa: CASSPDRGNQPQHF
v_gene: TRBV11-1
j_gene: TRBJ1-5
abundance: NA
d_gene: TRBD1

CDR3nt: TGTGCCAGCACTCAAATATTACAGGGGATTCCTCCATGCTTC
CDR3aa: CASTQILQGIPPCF
v_gene: TRBV2
j_gene: TRBJ1-2
abundance: NA
d_gene: TRBD1

CDR3nt: TGTGCCAGCAGCCCCTGGGGGTATGGGGGGGGAGAGACCCAGTACTTC
CDR3aa: CASSPWGYGGGETQYF
v_gene: TRBV7-2
j_gene: TRBJ2-5
abundance: NA
d_gene: TRBD2

CDR3nt: TGCGCCAGCAGCCAACCAGGGGAATGGCCTGGAAACACCATATATTTT
CDR3aa: CASSQPGEWPGNTIYF
v_gene: TRBV4-1
j_gene: TRBJ1-3
abundance: NA
d_gene: NA